One and the same sample provided the 8 T cell receptor beta chains below, sequenced in a study of blood T cell repertoires in COVID-19. Assay used: immunoSEQ multiplex PCR; TCRdb lists only in-frame clones, some missing. The table has some 350,000 clones, more than 80% seen once. The sequenced sample consisted of peripheral blood. The receptors derive from a woman aged 25 to 39 with COVID-19, enrolled during active disease.

CDR3 sequence: CASSHAGSYEQYF. In DNA form, the CDR3 reads TGCGCCAGCAGCCACGCAGGTTCCTACGAGCAGTACTTC. The chain carries TRBV4-1 and TRBJ2-7; unclear D gene. Trimming took off 3 bases at V and 1 base at J, with 7 bases between the two ends. The CDR3 spans 13 residues. The germline V gene has CDR1 MGHRA and CDR2 YSYEKL.

The chain recombines TRBV19 with TRBJ1-4; 8 nucleotides agree with TRBD1. This CDR3 is 12 amino acids long. Looked up from germline, CDR1 is LNHDA and CDR2 is SQIVND (reference sequence). With V trimmed by 11 bases and J by 5 bases, 4 bases remained unmatched. CDR3 protein: CAVRDRNEKLFF. CDR3 coding DNA: TGTGCCGTCCGGGACAGGAATGAAAAACTGTTTTTT.

This clone was seen a few times. The rearrangement joins TRBV4-1 to TRBJ2-7; 9 nucleotides line up with TRBD1. CDR3 length: 17 amino acids. Per germline, CDR1 MGHRA and CDR2 YSYEKL. J was trimmed by 5 bases and V by 2 bases; bases with no gene match: 13. The CDR3 DNA reads TGCGCCAGCAGCCAACTAATGCTCCGGGACAGGGTCCACGAGCAGTACTTC. Translating gives CASSQLMLRDRVHEQYF.

This sequence joins TRBV7-2 and TRBJ2-1, with 10 positions matching TRBD2. CDR1 and CDR2 (germline): SGHTA, FQGNSA. V trimming: 6 bases; J trimming: 4 bases; junction bases outside the gene matches: 12. The CDR3 is made up of 17 amino acids. The CDR3 spells CASSLFSGGNDYNEQFF. In DNA form, the CDR3 reads TGTGCCAGCAGTTTATTTAGCGGGGGGAATGATTACAATGAGCAGTTCTTC. The full variable domain, completed using reference TRBV7-2 and TRBJ2-1, is GAGVSQSPSNKVTEKGKDVELRCDPISGHTALYWYRQSLGQGLEFLIYFQGNSAPDKSGLPSDRFSAERTGGSVSTLTIQRTQQEDSAVYLCASSLFSGGNDYNEQFFGPGTRLTVL.

V gene TRBV6-1 combines with J gene TRBJ2-3, with 11 bases matching TRBD2. Unmatched junction bases numbered 10, after V lost 2 bases and J lost 6 bases. Per the germline V gene, CDR1 is MNHNS and CDR2 is SASEGT. The CDR3 has 17 residues. CDR3 protein: CASSERGTSGLVDTQYF. In nucleotides, the CDR3 is TGTGCCAGCAGTGAACGTGGGACTAGCGGCCTCGTGGATACGCAGTATTTT.

The chain has TRBV11-2 and TRBJ2-7, with 9 nucleotides matching TRBD1. After removal of 0 bases from V and 3 bases from J, the junction contained 3 bases not matched to a gene. This CDR3 is 15 amino acids long. Per the germline V gene, CDR1 is SGHAT and CDR2 is FQNNGV. This chain's CDR3 is CASSLEQGAVYEQYF. The CDR3 nucleotides read TGTGCCAGCAGCTTAGAACAGGGGGCTGTCTACGAGCAGTACTTC.

The chain couples TRBV11-3 to TRBJ2-3, with 7 bases that match TRBD1. V gave up 5 bases and J gave up 6 bases; unmatched junction bases: 11. Germline CDR1 and CDR2: SGHNT and YENEEA. The CDR3 sequence is 15 residues long. The CDR3 here is CASSPSTGILDTQYF. CDR3 bases: TGTGCCAGCAGCCCCTCGACAGGGATTCTTGATACGCAGTATTTT.

The table lists this clone with a few counts. This chain joins TRBV19 and TRBJ1-5; tentative D call: TRBD1 (6 bases). V was clipped by 4 bases and J by 10 bases, with 26 bases between them. The V gene's germline CDR1 is LNHDA and CDR2 SQIVND (reference sequence). This CDR3 has 17 amino acids. The CDR3 nucleotides are TGTGCCAGTAGTACGATACCCATCAGGGGAGCAGTAATCCCCCAGCATTTT. Its translation: CASSTIPIRGAVIPQHF.